The TCR beta chain described here comes from a study of T cell changes during pregnancy in multiple sclerosis. Assay: immunoSEQ multiplex PCR; the TCRdb copy retains only in-frame clones and omits some. The top ten clones hold 2.5% of a sample with more than 75,000 clones, around 93% of them seen once. The V segment lost 9 bases and the J segment 8 bases; nucleotides outside the gene matches: 6. Per the germline V gene, CDR1 is ENHRY and CDR2 is SYGVKD. The CDR3 runs 11 residues. Sequences were derived from peripheral blood, sampled in the third trimester of pregnancy. The V gene is TRBV10-3, the J gene TRBJ1-2; 7 nucleotides match TRBD1. This TCR derives from a female donor with multiple sclerosis, enrolled in a pregnancy study. DNA for the CDR3: TGTGCCATATCAGGGGGAGGAGGCTACACCTTC. Protein sequence: CAISGGGGYTF.